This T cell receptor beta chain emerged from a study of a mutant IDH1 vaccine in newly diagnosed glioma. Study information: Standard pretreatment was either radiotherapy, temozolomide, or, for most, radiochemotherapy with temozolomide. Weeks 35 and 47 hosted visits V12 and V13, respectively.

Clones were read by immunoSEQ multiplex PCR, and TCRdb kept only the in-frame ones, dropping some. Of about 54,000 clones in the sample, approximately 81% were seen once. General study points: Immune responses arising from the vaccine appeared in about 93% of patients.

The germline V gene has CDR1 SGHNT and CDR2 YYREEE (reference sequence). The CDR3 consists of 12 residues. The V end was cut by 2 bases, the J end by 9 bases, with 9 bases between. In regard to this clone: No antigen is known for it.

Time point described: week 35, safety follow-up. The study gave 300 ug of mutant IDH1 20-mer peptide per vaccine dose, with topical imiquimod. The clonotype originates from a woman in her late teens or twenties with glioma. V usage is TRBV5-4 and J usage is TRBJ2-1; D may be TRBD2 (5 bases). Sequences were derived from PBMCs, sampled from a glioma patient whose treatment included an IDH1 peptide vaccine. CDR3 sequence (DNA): TGTGCCAGCAGCTTCGGACGGGGTGAGCAGTTCTTC. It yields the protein CASSFGRGEQFF.